This record concerns one T cell receptor (beta chain) sequence. The data were taken from a study of blood T cell repertoires in COVID-19. On the study more broadly: The United States, Italy and Spain supplied acute and convalescent COVID-19 samples. From T cells, B-cell-depleted T cells, or PBMCs came the material, which was cDNA or gDNA.

CDR1 and CDR2 (germline): MNHEY, SVGEGT. The V end was cut by 3 bases, the J end by 7 bases, with 9 bases between. The CDR3 runs to 12 residues. Original processing methods: Reference gene primer amplification yielded estimated nucleated cell counts. Clones were read by immunoSEQ multiplex PCR, and TCRdb kept only the in-frame ones, dropping some. The DNA gave D and trimming, while V, J and clone size come from that table. The table shows about 84,000 clones, with roughly 80% occurring only once. The gene calls are TRBV6-2 or TRBV6-3 and TRBJ1-2; tentative D call: TRBD1 (5 bases). The sample taken for sequencing was peripheral blood. This TCR derives from a woman of 80 years or more with acute or convalescent COVID-19. The CDR3, as DNA: TGTGCCAGCAGTTATGGGGCGGTTGGCTACACCTTC. Residues: CASSYGAVGYTF.